This T cell receptor (beta chain) derives from a study of blood T cell repertoires in COVID-19. Study as a whole: T cells, B-cell-depleted T cells, or PBMCs supplied cDNA or gDNA.

TCRdb keeps only in-frame clones here, not all; method: immunoSEQ multiplex PCR. The data show about 330,000 clones, more than 75% seen once. Which cohort a participant joined came from the clinical history participants gave. The CDR3 totals 15 residues. Germline V gene sequence: CDR1 SGHTA, CDR2 FQGNSA. With respect to this clone: At one end, the junction sequence differs from germline, possibly due to a read error.

The sample was PBMCs or T cells enriched from blood (not recorded which). The chain uses TRBV7-2 and TRBJ2-3; the match to TRBD1 covers 9 bases. This TCR came from a woman aged 25 to 39 who had recovered from COVID-19. The CDR3 bases are TGTGCCAGCAGCTTAGGGGGACAGGGTGCCCCTCGCAAGTCTTTT. It specifies CASSLGGQGAPRKSF.